This TCR beta chain was recovered during a study of blood T cell repertoires in COVID-19. As for the study in general: Sites across the United States, Italy and Spain contributed samples from acute and convalescent COVID-19. The analysed material was cDNA or gDNA that came from T cells, B-cell-depleted T cells, or PBMCs.

In the authors' workflow: Amplification of reference gene primers provided the estimated nucleated cell counts. Here immunoSEQ multiplex PCR was the method, and the copy in TCRdb shows in-frame clones only, minus some. The D gene and trimming were derived from the DNA, and the V and J assignments and clone size from that table. The table records a few hundred thousand clones, about 90% of them present only once. CDR1 is MNHEY and CDR2 is SVGAGI in the germline V gene. Trimming pared 7 bases from V and 4 bases from J, leaving 16 bases between. This CDR3 is 14 amino acids long. The chain uses TRBV6-5 and TRBJ1-1, with a weak D call TRBD1 (6 bases). The specimen sequenced was peripheral blood. The receptor comes from a woman aged 45-60 years with acute or convalescent COVID-19. CDR3 region: CASNRQARSTEAFF. The CDR3, as DNA: TGTGCCAGCAACCGACAGGCCCGGAGCACTGAAGCTTTCTTT.